The 22 T cell receptor beta chains reported below all come from one sample, sequenced in a study of shared clonotypes between healthy human individuals. Some clones are missing from TCRdb's copy, which holds only in-frame ones; the method was immunoSEQ multiplex PCR. In the table there are 1,400,000 or so clones, approximately 98.5% of which are singletons. The sequenced sample consisted of naive CD4+ T cells sorted from blood. Subset reported: CD45RA+ positively selected. Receptors originate from a man aged 25 to 40 in good health.

The chain recombines TRBV2 with TRBJ2-3; D possibly corresponds to TRBD2 (5 bases). V was shortened by 5 bases and J by 6 bases, with 9 bases between the two germline ends. This CDR3 contains 12 residues. Germline CDR1 reads SNHLY; CDR2 reads FYNNEI. Written as DNA, the CDR3 is TGTGCCAGCAGTATCGGGGATGATACGCAGTATTTT. Its protein is CASSIGDDTQYF.

This sequence joins TRBV5-1 and TRBJ2-7; TRBD1 is a possible D gene (6 bases). The CDR3 runs 15 residues. Trimming removed 4 bases from V and 0 bases from J, with 14 bases in between. Per the germline V gene, CDR1 is SGHRS and CDR2 is YFSETQ. CDR3 nucleotides: TGCGCCAGCAGCCGGACAGCCCCCCGCTCCTACGAGCAGTACTTC. Amino acids: CASSRTAPRSYEQYF. The full variable domain, completed using reference TRBV5-1 and TRBJ2-7, is KAGVTQTPRYLIKTRGQQVTLSCSPISGHRSVSWYQQTPGQGLQFLFEYFSETQRNKGNFPGRFSGRQFSNSRSEMNVSTLELGDSALYLCASSRTAPRSYEQYFGPGTRLTVT.

J is TRBJ1-4 and V is TRBV14; the D is unclear. From germline, CDR1 is SGHDN and CDR2 FVKESK. Between the trimmed V and J ends, which lost 1 base and 5 bases, there was a span of 5 bases. There are 13 residues in the CDR3. Here the CDR3 reads CASSQVPNEKLFF. The CDR3 nucleotides read TGTGCCAGCAGCCAAGTCCCCAATGAAAAACTGTTTTTT.

The rearrangement joins TRBV10-2 to TRBJ2-1, with 15 bases matching TRBD2. Germline V gene sequence: CDR1 WSHSY, CDR2 SAAADI. The CDR3 extends over 18 amino acids. Trimming removed 7 bases from V and 2 bases from J; junction bases left unmatched: 9. The CDR3 bases are TGCGCCAGCATCGCAGGGACTAGCGGGAGGTCAGCCTACAATGAGCAGTTCTTC. Translating it yields CASIAGTSGRSAYNEQFF.

Concerning this clone itself: The sample contains more than one DNA sequence encoding this CDR3. The rearrangement links TRBV2 to TRBJ2-2; D might be TRBD1 or TRBD2, each matching 5 bases. Trimming pared 8 bases from V and 6 bases from J, leaving 7 bases between. The CDR3 sequence is 11 residues long. Germline V gives CDR1 SNHLY, CDR2 FYNNEI. The CDR3 DNA is TGTGCCAGCCGAGGGGCCGGGGAGCTGTTTTTT. Translating gives CASRGAGELFF.

The chain couples TRBV9 to TRBJ2-7, with D possibly matching TRBD2 (6 bases). The CDR3 is made up of 16 amino acids. Germline lookup yields CDR1 SGDLS and CDR2 YYNGEE. Trimming removed 0 bases from V and 0 bases from J, with 13 bases in between. The CDR3 region has the DNA TGTGCCAGCAGCGTAGGTTGGGAGGTTAGCTCCTACGAGCAGTACTTC. It specifies CASSVGWEVSSYEQYF.

This clone has just one count. The chain employs TRBV7-2 and TRBJ2-2; TRBD2 matches 7 bases. The CDR3 sequence is 18 residues long. From germline, CDR1 is SGHTA and CDR2 FQGNSA. After removal of 0 bases from V and 3 bases from J, the junction contained 10 bases not matched to a gene. The CDR3: CASSLALMREPYTGELFF. The CDR3, as DNA: TGTGCCAGCAGCTTAGCGCTTATGCGGGAGCCGTACACCGGGGAGCTGTTTTTT.

CDR3 sequence: CASSQGTGTEADTQYF. The CDR3 coding sequence is TGTGCCAGCAGCCAAGGGACCGGGACCGAAGCGGATACGCAGTATTTT. The chain links TRBV4-2 to TRBJ2-3, with D perhaps given as TRBD1 or TRBD2 (5 bases each). This CDR3 region has 16 residues. Germline V gene data show CDR1 as LGHNA and CDR2 as YNFKEQ. Trimming removed 1 base from V and 6 bases from J, with 17 bases in between.

The rearrangement uses TRBV5-4 and TRBJ2-7; D not certain. The ends were cut back, 3 bases at V and 6 bases at J, with 10 bases in the middle. The germline gives CDR1 SGHNT, CDR2 YYREEE (reference sequence). CDR3 length equals 12 residues. The CDR3 loop reads CASSSDRVEQYF. CDR3 sequence (DNA): TGTGCCAGCAGCTCCGATAGGGTCGAGCAGTACTTC.

The chain joins TRBV10-1 to TRBJ2-1; 9 bases align to TRBD1. Germline-derived CDR1 and CDR2 are WNHNN and SYGVQD (reference sequence). The trim removed 5 bases at V and 2 bases at J, leaving 4 bases unmatched. The CDR3 spans 15 residues. The CDR3 reads CASSPGQGPYNEQFF. The CDR3 DNA reads as TGCGCCAGCAGTCCGGGACAGGGTCCCTACAATGAGCAGTTCTTC.

The count of this clone is one. The J gene is TRBJ2-7, the V gene TRBV30; 10 nucleotides line up with TRBD1. Germline CDR1 is GTSNPN and CDR2 is SVGIG (reference sequence). This CDR3 is built from 13 residues. V gave up 5 bases and J gave up 5 bases; unmatched junction bases: 6. Here the CDR3 DNA reads TGTGCCTGGGGGACAGGGGTTTTCGACGAGCAGTACTTC. Amino acid sequence: CAWGTGVFDEQYF.

The chain has TRBV19 and TRBJ2-5, with D uncertain. Between the trimmed V and J ends, which lost 1 base and 0 bases, there was a span of 12 bases. This CDR3 comprises 16 residues. CDR1 is LNHDA, CDR2 SQIVND, per germline (reference sequence). The CDR3 DNA reads as TGTGCCAGTAGTATAGTAGCCGGGTCCTACCAAGAGACCCAGTACTTC. This codes for CASSIVAGSYQETQYF. Variable domain in full (rest from reference TRBV19 and TRBJ2-5): DGGITQSPKYLFRKEGQNVTLSCEQNLNHDAMYWYRQDPGQGLRLIYYSQIVNDFQKGDIAEGYSVSREKKESFPLTVTSAQKNPTAFYLCASSIVAGSYQETQYFGPGTRLLVL.

The V call is TRBV14, the J call TRBJ1-1; weak D call: TRBD1 (6 bases). Germline V gene data show CDR1 as SGHDN and CDR2 as FVKESK. This CDR3 is built from 15 residues. Trimming shortened V by 4 bases and J by 1 base, and 13 bases separated the two germline ends. This chain's CDR3 is CASSLEQGANTEAFF. CDR3 DNA sequence: TGTGCCAGCAGCCTAGAACAGGGTGCGAACACTGAAGCTTTCTTT. The entire variable domain, with the rest obtained from reference TRBV14 and TRBJ1-1, is as follows: EAGVTQFPSHSVIEKGQTVTLRCDPISGHDNLYWYRRVMGKEIKFLLHFVKESKQDESGMPNNRFLAERTGGTYSTLKVQPAELEDSGVYFCASSLEQGANTEAFFGQGTRLTVV.

The J gene is TRBJ2-2, the V gene TRBV2; 11 positions match TRBD2. The length of the CDR3 is 15 residues. Losses at the gene ends were 4 bases for V and 6 bases for J; bases not matched to a gene: 4. CDR1 and CDR2 (germline): SNHLY, FYNNEI. This CDR3 reads CASSVTSGSSGELFF. CDR3 sequence (DNA): TGTGCCAGCAGTGTCACTAGCGGGAGCTCCGGGGAGCTGTTTTTT.

The J gene is TRBJ2-7, the V gene TRBV5-5, with 7 bases that match TRBD1. Germline lookup yields CDR1 SGHKS and CDR2 YYEKEE (reference sequence). CDR3 length equals 16 residues. The ends lost 0 bases at V and 2 bases at J; junction bases unmatched: 8. The CDR3 region has the DNA TGTGCCAGCAGCTTGGACCCGGGACAGAGTACCTACGAGCAGTACTTC. Amino acids: CASSLDPGQSTYEQYF. Full variable domain (missing parts from reference TRBV5-5 and TRBJ2-7): DAGVTQSPTHLIKTRGQQVTLRCSPISGHKSVSWYQQVLGQGPQFIFQYYEKEERGRGNFPDRFSARQFPNYSSELNVNALLLGDSALYLCASSLDPGQSTYEQYFGPGTRLTVT.

Concerning this clone itself: At one end, the junction sequence differs from germline, possibly due to a read error. CDR3 DNA: TGTGCTAGCAGCTTCGGCTCTCTCACAGATACGCAGTATTTT. Translating it yields CASSFGSLTDTQYF. The rearrangement uses TRBV7-6 and TRBJ2-3, with unresolved D. CDR1 and CDR2 from the germline V gene are SGHVS and FNYEAQ. The CDR3 spans 14 residues.

V gene TRBV6-1 combines with J gene TRBJ2-3; D is perhaps TRBD1 (6 bases). Germline CDR1 MNHNS, CDR2 SASEGT. CDR3 size: 14 residues. Trimming removed 7 bases at V and 2 bases at J, with 13 bases between. The CDR3 region has the DNA TGTGCCAGCAAATTGGGGACAAACACAGATACGCAGTATTTT. This translates into CASKLGTNTDTQYF.

The chain links TRBV5-8 to TRBJ2-7; D call uncertain. The V end was cut by 0 bases, the J end by 3 bases, with 13 bases between. Germline assignment: CDR1 SGHTS and CDR2 YDEGEE. The CDR3 has 15 amino acids. The CDR3 DNA reads TGTGCCAGCAGCTTGGCCCCCACTTCTTACTACGAGCAGTACTTC. Protein sequence: CASSLAPTSYYEQYF.

The chain uses TRBV5-1 and TRBJ2-2; TRBD1 is a possible D gene (5 bases). CDR1 is SGHRS, CDR2 YFSETQ, per germline. The CDR3 extends over 15 amino acids. The ends were cut back, 5 bases at V and 0 bases at J, with 11 bases in the middle. The chain's CDR3 is CASRVTTANTGELFF. The CDR3 DNA reads as TGCGCCAGCAGAGTGACGACAGCGAACACCGGGGAGCTGTTTTTT.

This chain links TRBV5-1 with TRBJ2-1; weak D call: TRBD1 (5 bases). The germline V gene encodes CDR1 SGHRS and CDR2 YFSETQ. The V gene lost 4 bases and the J gene lost 6 bases, with 20 bases spanning the gap. The length of the CDR3 is 16 residues. This CDR3 reads CASSPQGPGFGNEQFF. CDR3 coding DNA: TGCGCCAGCAGCCCTCAGGGCCCCGGCTTCGGCAATGAGCAGTTCTTC.

This chain joins TRBV6-1 and TRBJ2-7; 8 bases are a match to TRBD1. The junction had 10 bases not matched to a gene; V was cut back by 1 base and J by 2 bases. Germline CDR1 and CDR2: MNHNS and SASEGT. The CDR3 is 17 amino acids. The CDR3 is CASSEVWTGNPTYEQYF. The DNA of the CDR3 is TGTGCCAGCAGTGAAGTTTGGACAGGGAATCCCACCTACGAGCAGTACTTC.

The chain recombines TRBV9 with TRBJ2-3; no clear D. The CDR3 totals 13 residues. Germline CDR1 reads SGDLS; CDR2 reads YYNGEE. V shed 0 bases and J shed 8 bases, with 10 bases lying between them. CDR3: CASSVDQSGTQYF. CDR3 sequence (DNA): TGTGCCAGCAGCGTAGACCAATCGGGTACGCAGTATTTT.